This T cell receptor (beta chain) is drawn from a study of OX40 agonist ivuxolimab in advanced cancers. Study-level results: In the 0.1-3.0 mg/kg groups, partial responders showed among the lowest expansion.

This table comes from immunoSEQ multiplex PCR, and its TCRdb copy is limited to in-frame clones, with some not included. Of tens of thousands of clones in the sample, roughly nine tenths are singletons; the top ten hold 0.25% to 0.3%. The CDR3 runs to 15 residues. With regard to this clone: The antigen remains undetermined.

The sample consisted of CD4+ or CD8+ T cells sorted from blood, taken in a trial of the OX40 agonist ivuxolimab. V gene TRBV21-1 combines with J gene TRBJ1-1; the table's D call TRBD1 went unverified against the DNA. TRBV21-1 is annotated as a pseudogene. This clonotype was obtained from an adult with an advanced solid tumor such as melanoma, head and neck, liver or kidney cancer. DNA for the CDR3: TGTGCCAGCAGCAGGGTACAGGGCCCAAACACTGAAGCTTTCTTT. Translating it yields CASSRVQGPNTEAFF.